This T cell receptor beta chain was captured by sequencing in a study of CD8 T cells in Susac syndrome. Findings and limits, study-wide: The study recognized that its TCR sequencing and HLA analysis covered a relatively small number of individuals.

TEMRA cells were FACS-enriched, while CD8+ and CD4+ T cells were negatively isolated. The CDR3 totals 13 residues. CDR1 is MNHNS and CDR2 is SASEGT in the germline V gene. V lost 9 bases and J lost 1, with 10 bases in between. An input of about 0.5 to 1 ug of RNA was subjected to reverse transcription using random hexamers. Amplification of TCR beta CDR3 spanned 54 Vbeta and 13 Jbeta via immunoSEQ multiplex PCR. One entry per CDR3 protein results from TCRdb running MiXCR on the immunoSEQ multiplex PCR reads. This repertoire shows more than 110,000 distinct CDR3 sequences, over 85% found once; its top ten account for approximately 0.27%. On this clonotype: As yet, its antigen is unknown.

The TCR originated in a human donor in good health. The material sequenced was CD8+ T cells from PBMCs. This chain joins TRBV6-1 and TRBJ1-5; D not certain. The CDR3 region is CASEAPSNQPQHF. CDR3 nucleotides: TGTGCCAGTGAGGCACCCAGCAATCAGCCCCAGCATTTT.